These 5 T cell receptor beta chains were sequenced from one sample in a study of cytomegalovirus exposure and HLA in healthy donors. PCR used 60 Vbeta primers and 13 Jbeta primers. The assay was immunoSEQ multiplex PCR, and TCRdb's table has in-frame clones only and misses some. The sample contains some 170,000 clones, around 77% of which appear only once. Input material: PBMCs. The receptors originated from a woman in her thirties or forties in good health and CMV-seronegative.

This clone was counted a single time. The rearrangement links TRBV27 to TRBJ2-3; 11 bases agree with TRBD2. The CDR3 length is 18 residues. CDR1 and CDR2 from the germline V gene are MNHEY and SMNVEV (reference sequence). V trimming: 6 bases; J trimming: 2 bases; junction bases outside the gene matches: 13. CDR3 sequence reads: CASSGTSGLILSTDTQYF. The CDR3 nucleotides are TGTGCCAGCAGCGGGACTAGCGGCCTCATACTTTCCACAGATACGCAGTATTTT.

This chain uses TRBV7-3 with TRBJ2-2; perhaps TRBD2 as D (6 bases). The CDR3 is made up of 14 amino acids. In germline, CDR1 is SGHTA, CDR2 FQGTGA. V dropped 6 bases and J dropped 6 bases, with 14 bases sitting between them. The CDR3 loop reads CASRPAGPAGELFF. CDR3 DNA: TGTGCCAGCAGGCCGGCGGGGCCTGCCGGGGAGCTGTTTTTT.

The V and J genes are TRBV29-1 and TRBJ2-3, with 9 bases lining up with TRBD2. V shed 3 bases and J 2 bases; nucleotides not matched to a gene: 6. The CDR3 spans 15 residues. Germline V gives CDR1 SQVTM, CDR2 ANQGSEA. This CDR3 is CSVDGTSPYTDTQYF. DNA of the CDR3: TGCAGCGTTGACGGGACTAGCCCTTACACAGATACGCAGTATTTT.

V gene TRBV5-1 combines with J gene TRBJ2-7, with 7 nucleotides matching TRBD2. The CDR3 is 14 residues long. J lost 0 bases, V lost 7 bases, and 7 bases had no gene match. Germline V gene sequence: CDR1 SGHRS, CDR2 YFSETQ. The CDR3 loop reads CASRSGPSSYEQYF. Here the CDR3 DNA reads TGCGCCAGCCGTAGCGGGCCGAGCTCCTACGAGCAGTACTTC.

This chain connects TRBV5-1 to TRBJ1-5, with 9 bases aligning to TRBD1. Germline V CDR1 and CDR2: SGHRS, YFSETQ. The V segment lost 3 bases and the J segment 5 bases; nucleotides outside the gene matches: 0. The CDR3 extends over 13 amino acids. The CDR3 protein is CASSWTGDQPQHF. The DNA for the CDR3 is TGCGCCAGCAGCTGGACAGGGGATCAGCCCCAGCATTTT.